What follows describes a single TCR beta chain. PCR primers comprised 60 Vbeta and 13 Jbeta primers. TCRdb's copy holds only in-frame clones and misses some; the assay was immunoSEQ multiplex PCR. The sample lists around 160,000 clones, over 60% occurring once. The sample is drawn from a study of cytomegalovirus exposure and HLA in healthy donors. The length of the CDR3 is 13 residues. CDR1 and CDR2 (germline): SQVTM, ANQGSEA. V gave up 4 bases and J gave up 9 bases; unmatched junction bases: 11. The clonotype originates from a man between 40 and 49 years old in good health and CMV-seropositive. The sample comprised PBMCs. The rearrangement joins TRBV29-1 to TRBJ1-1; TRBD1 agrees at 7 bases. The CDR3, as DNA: TGCAGCGTTGTGAGCTCAGGGACAGAAAAAGCTTTCTTT. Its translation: CSVVSSGTEKAFF.